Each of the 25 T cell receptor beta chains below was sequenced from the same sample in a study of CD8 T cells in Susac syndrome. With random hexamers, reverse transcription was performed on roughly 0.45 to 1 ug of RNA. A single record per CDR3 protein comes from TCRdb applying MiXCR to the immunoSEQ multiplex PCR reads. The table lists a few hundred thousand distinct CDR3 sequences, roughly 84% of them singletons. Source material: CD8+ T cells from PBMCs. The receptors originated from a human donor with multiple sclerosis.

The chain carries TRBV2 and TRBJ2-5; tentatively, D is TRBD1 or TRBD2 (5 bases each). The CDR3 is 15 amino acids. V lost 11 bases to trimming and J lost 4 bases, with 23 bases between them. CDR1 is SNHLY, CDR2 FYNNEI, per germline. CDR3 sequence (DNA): TGTGCCGTACGATGGGGACCTGGCCAGGGAGAGACCCAGTACTTC. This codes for CAVRWGPGQGETQYF.

CDR3 loop: CASGLGTGEQYF. Here the CDR3 DNA reads TGTGCTAGTGGTTTGGGAACAGGAGAGCAGTACTTC. The chain uses TRBV12-5 and TRBJ2-7; D perhaps matches TRBD1 (5 bases). The germline V and J ends were trimmed by 1 base and 7 bases, with 8 bases remaining between them. The length of the CDR3 is 12 residues. Germline CDR1 is LGHNT and CDR2 is FRNRAP.

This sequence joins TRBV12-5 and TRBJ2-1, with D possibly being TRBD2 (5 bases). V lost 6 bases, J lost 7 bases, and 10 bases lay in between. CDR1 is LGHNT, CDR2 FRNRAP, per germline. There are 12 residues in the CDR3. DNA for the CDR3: TGTGCTAGTGGATCGGAGGTTAATGAGCAGTTCTTC. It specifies CASGSEVNEQFF.

CDR3 sequence: CASSDRVRTEAFF. DNA for the CDR3: TGTGCCAGCAGTGACAGGGTACGAACTGAAGCTTTCTTT. This chain connects TRBV27 to TRBJ1-1; 7 nucleotides agree with TRBD1. The CDR3 is 13 residues long. Germline trimming cut 5 bases from V and 5 bases from J; bases unmatched to any gene: 5. Per germline, CDR1 MNHEY and CDR2 SMNVEV (reference sequence).

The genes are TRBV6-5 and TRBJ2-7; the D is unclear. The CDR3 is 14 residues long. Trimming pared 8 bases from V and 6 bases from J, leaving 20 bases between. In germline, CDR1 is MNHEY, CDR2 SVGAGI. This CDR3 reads CASDTAKESGEQYF. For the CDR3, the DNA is TGTGCCAGCGACACCGCAAAGGAGTCGGGCGAGCAGTACTTC.

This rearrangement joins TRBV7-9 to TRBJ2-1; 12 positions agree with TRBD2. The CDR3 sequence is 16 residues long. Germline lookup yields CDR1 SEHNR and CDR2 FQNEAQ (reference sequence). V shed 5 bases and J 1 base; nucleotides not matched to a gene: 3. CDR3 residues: CASSGLAGSSYNEQFF. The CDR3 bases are TGTGCCAGCAGCGGACTAGCGGGATCTTCCTACAATGAGCAGTTCTTC.

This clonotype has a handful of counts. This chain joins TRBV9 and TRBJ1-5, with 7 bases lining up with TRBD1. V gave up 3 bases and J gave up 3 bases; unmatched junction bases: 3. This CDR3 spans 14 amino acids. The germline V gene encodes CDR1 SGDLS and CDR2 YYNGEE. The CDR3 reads CASSADRDNQPQHF. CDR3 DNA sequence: TGTGCCAGCAGCGCAGACAGGGACAATCAGCCCCAGCATTTT.

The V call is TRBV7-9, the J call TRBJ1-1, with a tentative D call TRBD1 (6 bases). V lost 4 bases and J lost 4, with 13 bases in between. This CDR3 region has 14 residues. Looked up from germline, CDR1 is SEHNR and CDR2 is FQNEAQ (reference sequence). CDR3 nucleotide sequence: TGTGCCAGCAGCTCCCACAGGGTTCGCACTGAAGCTTTCTTT. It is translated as CASSSHRVRTEAFF.

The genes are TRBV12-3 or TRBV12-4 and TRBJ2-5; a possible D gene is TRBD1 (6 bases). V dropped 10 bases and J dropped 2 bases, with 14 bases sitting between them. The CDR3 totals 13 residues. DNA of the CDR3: TGTGCCACCCGGGACACGGCTCAAGAGACCCAGTACTTC. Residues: CATRDTAQETQYF.

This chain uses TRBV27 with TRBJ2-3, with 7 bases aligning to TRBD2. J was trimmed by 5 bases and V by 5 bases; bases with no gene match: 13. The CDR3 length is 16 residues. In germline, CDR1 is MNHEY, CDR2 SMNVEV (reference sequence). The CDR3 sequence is CASSLYAGVGIDTQYF. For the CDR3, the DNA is TGTGCCAGCAGTCTCTATGCGGGAGTAGGAATAGATACGCAGTATTTT.

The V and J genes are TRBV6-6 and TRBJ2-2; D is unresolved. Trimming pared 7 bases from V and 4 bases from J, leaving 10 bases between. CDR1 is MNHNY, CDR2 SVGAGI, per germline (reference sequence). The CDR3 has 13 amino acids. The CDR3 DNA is TGTGCCAGCACGGGCCTCGGCACCGGGGAGCTGTTTTTT. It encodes CASTGLGTGELFF.

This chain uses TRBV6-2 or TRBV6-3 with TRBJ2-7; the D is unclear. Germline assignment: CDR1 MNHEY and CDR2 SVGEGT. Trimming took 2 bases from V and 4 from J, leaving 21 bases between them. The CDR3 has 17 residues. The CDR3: CASSYHWSDRREYEQYF. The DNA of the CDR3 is TGTGCCAGCAGTTACCATTGGTCAGATCGCAGAGAATACGAGCAGTACTTC.

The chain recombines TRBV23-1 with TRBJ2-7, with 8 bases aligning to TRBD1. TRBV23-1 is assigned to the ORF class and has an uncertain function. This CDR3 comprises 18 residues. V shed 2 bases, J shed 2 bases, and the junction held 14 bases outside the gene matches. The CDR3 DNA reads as TGCGCCAGCAGTCAACCACCGCTAGGACAGGGACCCGCCTACGAGCAGTACTTC. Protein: CASSQPPLGQGPAYEQYF.

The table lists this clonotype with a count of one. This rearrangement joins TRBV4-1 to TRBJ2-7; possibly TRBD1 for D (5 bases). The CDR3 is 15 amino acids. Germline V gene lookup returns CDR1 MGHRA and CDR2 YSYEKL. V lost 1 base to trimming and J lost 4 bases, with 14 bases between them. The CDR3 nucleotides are TGCGCCAGCAGCCAAGTATCACAGGTTACTTACGAGCAGTACTTC. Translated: CASSQVSQVTYEQYF.

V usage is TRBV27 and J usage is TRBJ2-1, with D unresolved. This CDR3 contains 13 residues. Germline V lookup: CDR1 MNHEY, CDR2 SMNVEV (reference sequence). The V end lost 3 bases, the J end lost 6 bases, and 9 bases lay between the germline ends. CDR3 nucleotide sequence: TGTGCCAGCAGTTTGCCGGGCTCCAATGAGCAGTTCTTC. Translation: CASSLPGSNEQFF.

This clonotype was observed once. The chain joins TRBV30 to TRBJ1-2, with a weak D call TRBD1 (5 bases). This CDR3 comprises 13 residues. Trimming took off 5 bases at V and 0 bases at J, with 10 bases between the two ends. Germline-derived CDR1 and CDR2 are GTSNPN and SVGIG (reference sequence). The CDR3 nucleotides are TGTGCCTGGGACCTGACAGCTAACTATGGCTACACCTTC. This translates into CAWDLTANYGYTF.

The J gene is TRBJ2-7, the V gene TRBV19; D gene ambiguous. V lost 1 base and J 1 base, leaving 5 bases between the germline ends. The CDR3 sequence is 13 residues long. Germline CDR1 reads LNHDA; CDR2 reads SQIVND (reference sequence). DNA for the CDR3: TGTGCCAGTAGTATAGGGAATTCCTACGAGCAGTACTTC. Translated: CASSIGNSYEQYF.

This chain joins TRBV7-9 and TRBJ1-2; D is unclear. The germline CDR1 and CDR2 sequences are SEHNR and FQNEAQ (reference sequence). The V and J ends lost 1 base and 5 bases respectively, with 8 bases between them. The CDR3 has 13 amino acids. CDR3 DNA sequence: TGTGCCAGCAGCTTAGTGCAGAGTTATGGCTACACCTTC. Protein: CASSLVQSYGYTF.

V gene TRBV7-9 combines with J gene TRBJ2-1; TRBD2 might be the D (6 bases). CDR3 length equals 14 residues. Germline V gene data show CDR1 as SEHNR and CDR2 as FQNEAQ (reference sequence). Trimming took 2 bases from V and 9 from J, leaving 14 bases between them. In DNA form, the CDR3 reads TGTGCCAGCAGCTTACTCTCGACTAGTCGTGAGCAGTTCTTC. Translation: CASSLLSTSREQFF.

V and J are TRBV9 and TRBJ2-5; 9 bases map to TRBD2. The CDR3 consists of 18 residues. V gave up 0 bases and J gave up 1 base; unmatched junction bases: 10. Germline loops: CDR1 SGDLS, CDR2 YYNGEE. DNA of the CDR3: TGTGCCAGCAGCGTAGAAGAAGCGGGAGGAGGCTTCCAAGAGACCCAGTACTTC. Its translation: CASSVEEAGGGFQETQYF.

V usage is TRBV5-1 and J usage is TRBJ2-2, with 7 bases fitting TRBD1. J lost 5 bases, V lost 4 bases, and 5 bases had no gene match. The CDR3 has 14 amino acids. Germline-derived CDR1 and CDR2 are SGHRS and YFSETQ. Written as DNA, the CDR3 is TGCGCCAGCAGCGATTACAGGGGTACCGGGGAGCTGTTTTTT. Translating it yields CASSDYRGTGELFF.

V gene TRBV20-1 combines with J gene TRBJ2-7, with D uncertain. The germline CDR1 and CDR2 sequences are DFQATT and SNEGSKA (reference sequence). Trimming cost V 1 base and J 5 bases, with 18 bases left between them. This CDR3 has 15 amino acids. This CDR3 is CSARGLVNSAHEQYF. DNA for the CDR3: TGCAGTGCTAGAGGTTTAGTCAATAGTGCCCACGAGCAGTACTTC.

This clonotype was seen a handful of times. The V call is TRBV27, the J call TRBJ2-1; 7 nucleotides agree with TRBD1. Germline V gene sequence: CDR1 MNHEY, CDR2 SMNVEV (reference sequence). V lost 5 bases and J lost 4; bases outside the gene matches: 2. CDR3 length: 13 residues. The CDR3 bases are TGTGCCAGCAGTCTGACAGGGTACAATGAGCAGTTCTTC. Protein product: CASSLTGYNEQFF.

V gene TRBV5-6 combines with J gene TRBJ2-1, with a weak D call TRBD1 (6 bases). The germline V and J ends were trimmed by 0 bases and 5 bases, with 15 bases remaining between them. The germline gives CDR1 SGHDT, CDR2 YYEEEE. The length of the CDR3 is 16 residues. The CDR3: CASSLVTGLADNEQFF. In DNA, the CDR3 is TGTGCCAGCAGCTTGGTGACAGGACTCGCAGACAATGAGCAGTTCTTC.

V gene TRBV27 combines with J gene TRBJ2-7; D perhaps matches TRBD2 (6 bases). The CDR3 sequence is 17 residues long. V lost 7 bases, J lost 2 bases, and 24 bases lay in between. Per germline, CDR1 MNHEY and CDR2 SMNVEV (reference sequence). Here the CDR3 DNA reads TGTGCCAGCAAAGGGGCAGGACCGCCGGGAGTGCCCTACGAGCAGTACTTC. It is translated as CASKGAGPPGVPYEQYF.